The present T cell receptor (beta chain) was sequenced within a study of T cells in Graves' hyperthyroidism and ophthalmopathy. Study results and caveats: Ophthalmopathy was model-predicted a median about 6.9 months pre-onset. The majority of expanded thyroid clonotypes above 0.001 also appeared in blood.

V was cut by 4 bases and J by 0 bases, with 18 bases left in between. The CDR3 runs 17 residues. Germline V gives CDR1 MNHNY, CDR2 SVGAGI (reference sequence). Points on this clonotype: Its antigen is unknown.

Amplified TCR beta CDR3 regions derived from RNA transcripts. The HTBI primer set drove a first-round RT-PCR of the TCR CDR3. TCRdb reprocessed the multiplex PCR reads with MiXCR, giving one entry per CDR3 protein. The sample consists of roughly 570,000 distinct CDR3 sequences, roughly 46% of them appearing once. The J gene is TRBJ2-5, the V gene TRBV6-6; D not resolved. The TCR sequence derives from a woman younger than 35 with Graves' hyperthyroidism. The specimen sequenced was peripheral blood or thyroid tissue (not recorded which). CDR3 DNA: TGTGCCAGCAGTTTACGTGGTAGGGCAGCGTACCAAGAGACCCAGTACTTC. This sequence encodes CASSLRGRAAYQETQYF.